These 24 T cell receptor beta chains share one sample of origin, sequenced in a study of spatial heterogeneity in lung cancer. Whole-study results and caveats: Within tumors, counts of expanded alpha and beta TCRs tracked tumor mutation counts.

TCRdb ran MiXCR on the 5' RACE reads and lists one entry per CDR3 protein. The sample has about 23,000 distinct CDR3 sequences, nearly 6.5% seen once. Antigens for these TCRs are unknown. The time point denotes: sample taken at primary tumor resection. Sequencing used lung tumor tissue, obtained at surgery. The receptors derive from a male donor with early-stage non-small cell lung cancer.

This clonotype was seen at least ten times. The chain uses TRBV7-3 and TRBJ2-1, with 7 bases aligning to TRBD2. The CDR3 sequence is 14 residues long. Germline V lookup: CDR1 SGHTA, CDR2 FQGTGA. The ends lost 3 bases at V and 7 bases at J; junction bases unmatched: 6. The chain's CDR3 is CASSLGGAINEQFF. The CDR3, as DNA: TGTGCCAGCAGCTTGGGAGGGGCGATAAATGAGCAGTTCTTC.

This clonotype was recorded many times. The V and J genes are TRBV12-3 or TRBV12-4 and TRBJ1-1; 8 bases align to TRBD1. The CDR3 extends over 15 amino acids. The junction had 10 bases not matched to a gene; V was cut back by 4 bases and J by 6 bases. CDR3 sequence (DNA): TGTGCCAGCAGTTGGTTCCAGGGGGCTACCGCTGAAGCTTTCTTT. This translates into CASSWFQGATAEAFF.

This clonotype was detected ten times or more. CDR3 sequence reads: CAISEFVRKGSSGNTIYF. The DNA for the CDR3 is TGTGCCATCAGTGAGTTCGTTCGGAAAGGCAGCTCTGGAAACACCATATATTTT. The gene calls are TRBV10-3 and TRBJ1-3; D gene uncertain. Trimming pared 1 base from V and 0 bases from J, leaving 16 bases between. The V gene's germline CDR1 is ENHRY and CDR2 SYGVKD. CDR3 length equals 18 residues.

This clonotype was seen repeatedly, ten times or more. This chain links TRBV20-1 with TRBJ2-7; D remains ambiguous. Germline values: CDR1 DFQATT, CDR2 SNEGSKA (reference sequence). CDR3 length equals 15 residues. V lost 4 bases to trimming and J lost 2 bases, with 18 bases between them. As DNA, the CDR3 is TGCAGTGCTACCAGACCTTTCCCCCCCCCCTACGAGCAGTACTTC. Amino acid sequence: CSATRPFPPPYEQYF.

This clonotype is labeled as medium-sized. The chain uses TRBV7-9 and TRBJ2-1; 7 positions agree with TRBD2. V lost 4 bases and J lost 8; bases outside the gene matches: 8. This CDR3 comprises 14 residues. The germline V gene encodes CDR1 SEHNR and CDR2 FQNEAQ (reference sequence). CDR3 sequence: CASSWGLLRDEQFF. In DNA, the CDR3 is TGTGCCAGCAGCTGGGGACTACTTAGGGATGAGCAGTTCTTC.

This clonotype has at least ten counts. The CDR3 reads CSASRRQGRNEQYF. CDR3 nucleotide sequence: TGCAGTGCTAGCCGACGACAGGGACGCAACGAGCAGTACTTC. V and J are TRBV20-1 and TRBJ2-7; 7 bases match TRBD1. The CDR3 length is 14 residues. J lost 5 bases, V lost 3 bases, and 10 bases had no gene match. The V gene's germline CDR1 is DFQATT and CDR2 SNEGSKA (reference sequence).

This clonotype was seen repeatedly, ten times or more. The chain couples TRBV5-1 to TRBJ2-3; no clear D. Trimming stripped 0 bases from V and 2 bases from J, with 13 bases between. Per the germline V gene, CDR1 is SGHRS and CDR2 is YFSETQ. The CDR3 contains 16 residues. CDR3 DNA: TGCGCCAGCAGCTTGGGGGGTCCCCTCTACACAGATACGCAGTATTTT. This codes for CASSLGGPLYTDTQYF.

Many counts were recorded for this clonotype. The chain uses TRBV4-1 and TRBJ2-2; 10 bases are shared with TRBD1. V lost 2 bases to trimming and J lost 5 bases; unmatched junction nucleotides: 5. Germline CDR1 reads MGHRA; CDR2 reads YSYEKL. This CDR3 is built from 16 residues. DNA of the CDR3: TGCGCCAGCAGCCAAACCGGGACAGGGGAAACCGGGGAGCTGTTTTTT. Translating gives CASSQTGTGETGELFF.

This clonotype was recorded at least ten times. This rearrangement joins TRBV3-1 to TRBJ2-7; TRBD2 might be the D (6 bases). Trimming cost V 11 bases and J 4 bases, with 12 bases left between them. The CDR3 contains 11 residues. Germline V gives CDR1 LGHDT, CDR2 YNNKEL (reference sequence). The CDR3, as DNA: TGTGCCTCTCGCCGGGGGTACGAGCAGTACTTC. Translation: CASRRGYEQYF.

The sample holds many counts of this clonotype. The chain joins TRBV7-9 to TRBJ1-2; D perhaps matches TRBD1 (5 bases). The germline V and J ends were trimmed by 4 bases and 3 bases, with 21 bases remaining between them. CDR1 SEHNR and CDR2 FQNEAQ come from the germline V gene (reference sequence). CDR3 size: 17 residues. This CDR3 reads CASSSRDFTRGYYGYTF. The DNA of the CDR3 is TGTGCCAGCAGCTCCCGGGACTTCACGAGGGGATACTATGGCTACACCTTC. Using reference TRBV7-9 and TRBJ1-2 for the parts outside the CDR3, the full variable domain is DTGVSQNPRHKITKRGQNVTFRCDPISEHNRLYWYRQTLGQGPEFLTYFQNEAQLEKSRLLSDRFSAERPKGSFSTLEIQRTEQGDSAMYLCASSSRDFTRGYYGYTFGSGTRLTVV.

There are many counts of this clonotype. The V gene is TRBV7-6, the J gene TRBJ1-5; D may be TRBD1 (5 bases). Germline CDR1 reads SGHVS; CDR2 reads FNYEAQ. This CDR3 is 13 amino acids long. Trimming pared 5 bases from V and 4 bases from J, leaving 9 bases between. This chain's CDR3 is CASSVQVNQPQHF. In DNA, the CDR3 is TGTGCCAGCAGCGTACAGGTGAATCAGCCCCAGCATTTT.

This clonotype occurred many times. The chain combines TRBV28 with TRBJ1-6; the D gene is possibly TRBD1 (5 bases). Germline assignment: CDR1 MDHEN and CDR2 SYDVKM. V shed 5 bases and J shed 7 bases, with 12 bases lying between them. The CDR3 spans 14 residues. Written as DNA, the CDR3 is TGTGCCAGCAGTCAAGGACACCCCAATTCACCCCTCCACTTT. It specifies CASSQGHPNSPLHF.

Ten or more counts support this clonotype. The V call is TRBV7-8, the J call TRBJ1-1; no clear D gene. V was clipped by 3 bases and J by 1 base, with 6 bases between them. CDR1 SGHVS and CDR2 FQNEAQ come from the germline V gene. The CDR3 sequence is 13 residues long. CDR3 sequence reads: CASSFGGNTEAFF. CDR3 nucleotide sequence: TGTGCCAGCAGCTTTGGAGGGAACACTGAAGCTTTCTTT.

This clonotype was counted only a few times. The rearrangement links TRBV11-2 to TRBJ2-2; D not resolved. Germline lookup yields CDR1 SGHAT and CDR2 FQNNGV. V was shortened by 4 bases and J by 8 bases, with 11 bases between the two germline ends. CDR3 length equals 13 residues. Here the CDR3 DNA reads TGTGCCAGCAGCTCACTAATGGGTGGGGAGCTGTTTTTT. Translating it yields CASSSLMGGELFF.

This clonotype rates as medium-sized. The J gene is TRBJ1-4, the V gene TRBV2; TRBD1 is a possible D gene (5 bases). Trimming left V 7 bases short and J 8 bases short, with 14 bases between. The CDR3 covers 13 residues. Germline CDR1 SNHLY, CDR2 FYNNEI. The CDR3 DNA follows: TGTGCCAGCATGTTCCAGGGCGAGGAAAAACTGTTTTTT. This gives the protein CASMFQGEEKLFF.

The genes are TRBV5-6 and TRBJ2-3; TRBD2 might be the D (5 bases). V was clipped by 4 bases and J by 2 bases, with 11 bases between them. Germline CDR1 is SGHDT and CDR2 is YYEEEE. The CDR3 has 14 amino acids. In DNA form, the CDR3 reads TGTGCCAGCAGCCCCCCGGGATCCACAGATACGCAGTATTTT. This translates into CASSPPGSTDTQYF.

The sample holds many counts of this clonotype. The V gene is TRBV6-5, the J gene TRBJ2-7; possibly TRBD1 or TRBD2 for D (6 bases each). CDR1 is MNHEY and CDR2 is SVGAGI in the germline V gene. The V gene lost 5 bases and the J gene lost 3 bases, with 14 bases spanning the gap. The CDR3 spans 14 residues. DNA of the CDR3: TGTGCCAGCAGTACGGGGGCGGGGATCTACGAGCAGTACTTC. The encoded protein is CASSTGAGIYEQYF.

This clonotype is medium-sized within its sample. The chain combines TRBV4-1 with TRBJ1-5, with unresolved D. The CDR3 contains 16 residues. The germline CDR1 and CDR2 sequences are MGHRA and YSYEKL. V was shortened by 0 bases and J by 11 bases, with 20 bases between the two germline ends. DNA of the CDR3: TGCGCCAGCAGCCAAGATCAGGTCGGGTTCGAGGGAGCCCAGCATTTT. As protein: CASSQDQVGFEGAQHF.

This clonotype was counted a few times. The genes are TRBV5-1 and TRBJ2-5; perhaps D is TRBD1 or TRBD2 (5 bases each). Between the trimmed V and J ends, which lost 1 base and 2 bases, there was a span of 12 bases. Germline lookup yields CDR1 SGHRS and CDR2 YFSETQ. CDR3 size: 15 residues. CDR3 sequence reads: CASSLLATVQETQYF. CDR3 DNA: TGCGCCAGCAGCTTGTTAGCGACAGTACAAGAGACCCAGTACTTC. Full variable domain (missing parts from reference TRBV5-1 and TRBJ2-5): KAGVTQTPRYLIKTRGQQVTLSCSPISGHRSVSWYQQTPGQGLQFLFEYFSETQRNKGNFPGRFSGRQFSNSRSEMNVSTLELGDSALYLCASSLLATVQETQYFGPGTRLLVL.

This clonotype was recorded at least ten times. This sequence joins TRBV5-1 and TRBJ2-5; 8 nucleotides line up with TRBD1. The germline V gene has CDR1 SGHRS and CDR2 YFSETQ. Unmatched junction bases numbered 9, after V lost 0 bases and J lost 5 bases. The CDR3 loop spans 16 amino acids. The CDR3 DNA reads TGCGCCAGCAGCTTGGCGGACAGGGACCCTTCGGAGACCCAGTACTTC. Translated: CASSLADRDPSETQYF. The whole variable domain, remainder taken from reference TRBV5-1 and TRBJ2-5, is KAGVTQTPRYLIKTRGQQVTLSCSPISGHRSVSWYQQTPGQGLQFLFEYFSETQRNKGNFPGRFSGRQFSNSRSEMNVSTLELGDSALYLCASSLADRDPSETQYFGPGTRLLVL.

In its sample, this clonotype ranks as medium-sized. The chain joins TRBV5-1 to TRBJ2-1; TRBD1 might be the D (5 bases). Germline lookup yields CDR1 SGHRS and CDR2 YFSETQ. Between the trimmed V and J ends, which lost 4 bases and 5 bases, there was a span of 10 bases. The CDR3 length is 13 residues. The CDR3: CASSDRGNNEQFF. In DNA form, the CDR3 reads TGCGCCAGCAGCGATAGGGGTAACAATGAGCAGTTCTTC.

This clonotype occurred many times. V and J are TRBV5-1 and TRBJ2-3; D is uncertain. Trimming removed 0 bases from V and 2 bases from J, with 7 bases in between. Germline V gene lookup returns CDR1 SGHRS and CDR2 YFSETQ. The CDR3 totals 14 residues. Here the CDR3 reads CASSLVTLTDTQYF. DNA of the CDR3: TGCGCCAGCAGCTTGGTCACCCTCACAGATACGCAGTATTTT.

This clonotype was observed many times. The chain employs TRBV7-9 and TRBJ2-2, with 9 nucleotides matching TRBD2. The germline V gene has CDR1 SEHNR and CDR2 FQNEAQ (reference sequence). The V and J ends lost 1 base and 4 bases, in that order; junction bases with no gene match: 7. CDR3 length: 17 amino acids. DNA for the CDR3: TGTGCCAGCAGCTTAGGCGCGGGACTAGCATCCACCGGGGAGCTGTTTTTT. This gives the protein CASSLGAGLASTGELFF.

This clonotype was recorded at least ten times. This chain connects TRBV28 to TRBJ1-5; a possible D gene is TRBD1 (6 bases). CDR3 size: 15 residues. Trimming removed 4 bases at V and 1 base at J, with 11 bases between. The germline CDR1 and CDR2 sequences are MDHEN and SYDVKM. The CDR3 DNA follows: TGTGCCAGCAGTTGGGACACGGGGAGCAATCAGCCCCAGCATTTT. It codes for CASSWDTGSNQPQHF.